Each of the 19 T cell receptor beta chains below was sequenced from the same sample in a study of blood T cell repertoires in COVID-19 (dated by TCRdb to the early 2020s). The protocol used for the library was the immunoSEQ multiplex PCR assay. TCRdb carries this immuneACCESS record with in-frame sequences only. Its versions omit some clonotypes, under half of them owing to an unresolved V gene in the studies checked, with the rest unexplained. The table for this sample lists tens of thousands of clones; about four fifths of them were counted only once. Jointly, the top ten make up approximately 27% of the sample. Material: peripheral blood. The origin of the receptors is a woman aged 80 or older with active or convalescent COVID-19.

The V and J genes are TRBV6-5 and TRBJ2-5; D unresolved. Germline V lookup: CDR1 MNHEY, CDR2 SVGAGI. The CDR3 sequence is 11 residues long. V dropped 8 bases and J dropped 1 base, with 5 bases sitting between them. The CDR3: CASRSQETQYF. The CDR3 coding sequence is TGTGCCAGCCGTAGCCAAGAGACCCAGTACTTC.

V usage is TRBV7-9 and J usage is TRBJ2-5; possibly TRBD1 for D (5 bases). The V and J ends lost 1 base and 4 bases respectively, with 7 bases between them. This CDR3 is built from 13 residues. Germline V gene data show CDR1 as SEHNR and CDR2 as FQNEAQ (reference sequence). The CDR3 nucleotides read TGTGCCAGCAGCTTAGGGGGCACAGAGACCCAGTACTTC. Translated, it gives CASSLGGTETQYF.

This clone was counted between two and nine times. The chain has TRBV15 and TRBJ1-5; a weak D match, TRBD1 (6 bases). Germline CDR1 is LNHNV and CDR2 is YYDKDF (reference sequence). CDR3 length: 13 amino acids. V was shortened by 9 bases and J by 4 bases, with 13 bases between the two germline ends. The CDR3 DNA reads as TGTGCCACGGACGGGGGGCGAAATCAGCCCCAGCATTTT. It encodes CATDGGRNQPQHF.

The chain recombines TRBV27 with TRBJ1-1; 8 bases align to TRBD1. The CDR3 has 15 residues. The germline V gene encodes CDR1 MNHEY and CDR2 SMNVEV (reference sequence). The junction had 8 bases not matched to a gene; V was cut back by 6 bases and J by 2 bases. Here the CDR3 reads CASSADRGRNTEAFF. The CDR3 DNA reads TGTGCCAGCAGCGCCGACAGGGGCCGAAACACTGAAGCTTTCTTT.

The rearrangement uses TRBV28 and TRBJ2-4, with 10 bases aligning to TRBD1. There are 15 residues in the CDR3. The germline CDR1 and CDR2 sequences are MDHEN and SYDVKM. The J segment lost 7 bases and the V segment lost 5 bases, leaving 8 bases of the junction unmatched. CDR3 nucleotide sequence: TGTGCCAGCAGTCCAGGGGGGGGACAGGGGAACATTCAGTACTTC. Translating gives CASSPGGGQGNIQYF.

The chain uses TRBV5-8 and TRBJ2-3; the match to TRBD2 covers 10 bases. V was clipped by 1 base and J by 4 bases; unmatched bases: 6. The germline gives CDR1 SGHTS, CDR2 YDEGEE. The CDR3 totals 16 residues. CDR3 protein: CASSLHGLAGADTQYF. The CDR3 nucleotides are TGTGCCAGCAGCTTGCACGGCCTAGCGGGGGCAGATACGCAGTATTTT.

V is TRBV9 and J is TRBJ1-3; perhaps TRBD1 as D (6 bases). This CDR3 is built from 15 residues. V shed 1 base and J shed 3 bases, with 11 bases lying between them. CDR1 and CDR2 from the germline V gene are SGDLS and YYNGEE. DNA of the CDR3: TGTGCCAGCAGCGTATCAGCAGGGGTTGGAAACACCATATATTTT. Translation: CASSVSAGVGNTIYF.

This clone has just one count. The chain is built from TRBV4-2 and TRBJ2-7; D may be TRBD1 (5 bases). Trimming left V 1 base short and J 3 bases short, with 7 bases between. CDR3 size: 13 residues. In germline, CDR1 is LGHNA, CDR2 YNFKEQ. CDR3 loop: CASSQADSYEQYF. CDR3 DNA: TGTGCCAGCAGCCAAGCCGACAGCTACGAGCAGTACTTC.

The genes are TRBV10-3 and TRBJ2-5, with D unresolved. The CDR3 spans 13 residues. Trimming left V 3 bases short and J 1 base short, with 6 bases between. CDR1 and CDR2 (germline): ENHRY, SYGVKD. DNA of the CDR3: TGTGCCATCAGTGATTACTTCCAAGAGACCCAGTACTTC. It encodes CAISDYFQETQYF.

This clone was seen just once. The chain carries TRBV6-5 and TRBJ2-7; 7 nucleotides align to TRBD1. Germline V gene sequence: CDR1 MNHEY, CDR2 SVGAGI. The CDR3 sequence is 14 residues long. V gave up 4 bases and J gave up 2 bases; unmatched junction bases: 5. CDR3 DNA sequence: TGTGCCAGCAGTTCACGGACAGGTGCCTACGAGCAGTACTTC. This codes for CASSSRTGAYEQYF.

J is TRBJ1-5 and V is TRBV5-1, with TRBD1 as a possible D gene (5 bases). Trimming removed 4 bases at V and 7 bases at J, with 12 bases between. The CDR3 has 13 amino acids. From germline, CDR1 is SGHRS and CDR2 YFSETQ. CDR3 in amino acids: CASSSTGGQPQHF. The CDR3 bases are TGCGCCAGCAGCAGTACAGGTGGCCAGCCCCAGCATTTT.

The sample holds a few counts of this clone. V and J are TRBV27 and TRBJ1-4; 8 nucleotides match TRBD1. V shed 4 bases, J shed 1 base, and the junction held 2 bases outside the gene matches. The CDR3 sequence is 15 residues long. Germline CDR1 MNHEY, CDR2 SMNVEV (reference sequence). The chain's CDR3 is CASSWTGRTNEKLFF. CDR3 nucleotides: TGTGCCAGCAGTTGGACAGGGCGAACTAATGAAAAACTGTTTTTT.

The CDR3 spells CASSYRGGEQPQHF. CDR3 DNA: TGTGCCAGCAGCTACAGGGGAGGCGAGCAGCCCCAGCATTTT. This chain links TRBV6-5 with TRBJ1-5; 7 nucleotides line up with TRBD1. J lost 7 bases, V lost 6 bases, and 9 bases had no gene match. This CDR3 is built from 14 residues. CDR1 and CDR2 (germline): MNHEY, SVGAGI.

This clone was recorded only once. Relative to the germline gene, one junction end is altered; a read error may explain this. V and J are TRBV25-1 and TRBJ1-1; TRBD1 agrees at 10 bases. Germline CDR1 and CDR2: MGHDK and SYGVNS. The CDR3 covers 14 residues. This chain's CDR3 is CASRGQGRNAEAFF. In DNA, the CDR3 is TGTGCCAGCAGGGGACAGGGGAGGAACGCTGAAGCTTTCTTT.

The CDR3 bases are TGTGCCAGCAGCTCGCGACAGGGGGCCGGTGAGCAGTTCTTC. Translating it yields CASSSRQGAGEQFF. The chain is built from TRBV11-3 and TRBJ2-1; 10 nucleotides line up with TRBD1. The length of the CDR3 is 14 residues. Germline lookup yields CDR1 SGHNT and CDR2 YENEEA. V was pared by 4 bases and J by 9 bases, with 6 bases of the junction left unmatched.

The chain couples TRBV5-6 to TRBJ2-5; D possibly corresponds to TRBD2 (5 bases). This CDR3 has 14 amino acids. The V gene's germline CDR1 is SGHDT and CDR2 YYEEEE. Deletions cut 7 bases from V and 7 bases from J, with 20 bases between. The CDR3 protein is CASSDLRGRATQYF. For the CDR3, the DNA is TGTGCCAGCTCGGATCTTCGGGGAAGGGCGACCCAGTACTTC.

The chain combines TRBV28 with TRBJ1-5, with unresolved D. The CDR3 consists of 12 residues. The V and J ends lost 5 bases and 7 bases respectively, with 9 bases between them. Germline V CDR1 and CDR2: MDHEN, SYDVKM. CDR3 protein: CASSLGWQPQHF. For the CDR3, the DNA is TGTGCCAGCAGTCTCGGGTGGCAGCCCCAGCATTTT.

This clone was observed a single time. The chain carries TRBV11-3 and TRBJ2-7, with a weak D call TRBD2 (5 bases). Trimming took off 0 bases at V and 7 bases at J, with 10 bases between the two ends. The CDR3 extends over 13 amino acids. CDR1 and CDR2 (germline): SGHNT, YENEEA. CDR3 region: CASSLDGLSEQYF. DNA for the CDR3: TGTGCCAGCAGCTTAGATGGACTCTCGGAGCAGTACTTC.

V is TRBV6-2 or TRBV6-3 and J is TRBJ2-2; possibly TRBD2 for D (6 bases). The CDR3 is made up of 15 amino acids. The germline V gene encodes CDR1 MNHEY and CDR2 SVGEGT. The V gene lost 5 bases and the J gene lost 5 bases, with 15 bases spanning the gap. The CDR3 region is CASSRTRRETGELFF. The CDR3 DNA sequence: TGTGCCAGCAGTCGCACTAGGAGGGAAACCGGGGAGCTGTTTTTT.